This paragraph reports one T cell receptor (beta chain). The data originate from a study of blood T cell repertoires in COVID-19. Study overall: Samples came from the United States, Italy and Spain, spanning acute and convalescent COVID-19. The cDNA or gDNA used as material had been derived from T cells, B-cell-depleted T cells, or PBMCs.

In the original processing: Amplification of reference gene primers was used by the study to estimate nucleated cell counts. Measured with immunoSEQ multiplex PCR; TCRdb has only the in-frame clones, and not every one. V and J calls plus clone size are reproduced from that table; the DNA served to infer D and trimming. This repertoire shows fewer than 65,000 clones, around 93% found once; its top ten account for more than 3%. Germline lookup yields CDR1 GTSNPN and CDR2 SVGIG (reference sequence). There are 13 residues in the CDR3. V was pared by 0 bases and J by 4 bases, with 7 bases between. The J gene is TRBJ2-1, the V gene TRBV30; D gene ambiguous. The TCR sequence derives from a man between 45 and 60 years old with acute or convalescent COVID-19. The sequenced material came from peripheral blood. CDR3 nucleotide sequence: TGTGCCTGGAGTGTTTCTGTTTACAATGAGCAGTTCTTC. Encoded protein: CAWSVSVYNEQFF.